The clone carrying this TCR beta chain was observed many times. The antigen remains unidentified. This specimen comes from a study of response to subunit inactivated influenza vaccine. Findings of the study overall: Only a handful of new T cells, the authors suggested, are recruited with each seasonal influenza vaccination.

TCRdb reanalysed the RT-PCR reads using MiXCR and keeps one entry per CDR3 protein. The table lists 450,000 to 600,000 distinct CDR3 sequences, 16% of them singletons, with roughly 3% in the top ten. The receptor was isolated from a man aged 50 to 69 who received an inactivated influenza vaccine. Sequences were derived from CD4+ T cells sorted from PBMCs, sampled around 25 months after vaccination.

CDR3 DNA: TGTGCCAGCAGCCAAGTTGGGGAGACCCAGTACTTC. This encodes CASSQVGETQYF. J is TRBJ2-5 and V is TRBV3-1, with unresolved D. Germline values: CDR1 LGHDT, CDR2 YNNKEL (reference sequence). The CDR3 length is 12 residues. V was clipped by 1 base and J by 5 bases, with 5 bases between them.